This TCR beta chain was found in a study of spatial heterogeneity in lung cancer. This clonotype was found a few times. The time point was: sample taken at primary tumor resection. Researchers sequenced whole RNA taken from tumor, nontumor lung or frozen PBMC without sorting. Patients with untreated early-stage non-small cell lung cancer, numbering approximately 70, were the donors. The V gene lost 5 bases and the J gene lost 2 bases, with 13 bases spanning the gap. The germline CDR1 and CDR2 sequences are SEHNR and FQNEAQ (reference sequence). The CDR3 extends over 14 amino acids. TCRdb independently ran MiXCR on the 5' RACE reads; one entry per CDR3 protein. The sample lists tens of thousands of distinct CDR3 sequences, roughly 12% occurring once.

The chain couples TRBV7-9 to TRBJ2-7; D may match TRBD1 or TRBD2 (5 bases each). The clonotype was recovered from a male donor with early-stage non-small cell lung cancer. The sample was PBMCs, taken at surgery. CDR3 nucleotide sequence: TGTGCCAGCAGCCGTGACCGGGGCCCCTACGAGCAGTACTTC. Its translation is CASSRDRGPYEQYF.